This is a list of T cell receptor beta chains from one sample in a study of shared clonotypes between healthy human individuals. This table comes from immunoSEQ multiplex PCR, and its TCRdb copy is limited to in-frame clones, with some not included. The data contain approximately 530,000 clones, more than 95% of them singletons. The sequencing sample was made of naive CD4+ T cells sorted from blood. The receptors originated from a woman in her thirties in good health. Each CDR3 is given with its conserved first and last residue. The D gene is left open where the match is weak. Only some rows state a clone size, as once, few, many or a class for expanded clones.

TRBV27	TRBJ1-5	NA	TRBD1	TGTGCCAGCAGAACAACAGGGGGGACCAATCAGCCCCAGCATTTT	CASRTTGGTNQPQHF
TRBV28	TRBJ2-5	NA	NA	TGTGCCAGCCGATTAATCATGGCCCGGCCCGAGACCCAGTACTTC	CASRLIMARPETQYF
TRBV19	TRBJ2-1	NA	TRBD2	TGTGCCAGTAGTAACGGACTAGCGGGAGGGAGGAATGAGCAGTTCTTC	CASSNGLAGGRNEQFF
TRBV27	TRBJ1-5	NA	NA	TGTGCCAGCAGTTTATCCCGGGATCAGCCCCAGCATTTT	CASSLSRDQPQHF
TRBV5-6	TRBJ1-1	NA	TRBD1	TGTGCCAGCAGCGGACAGGGGAACACTGAAGCTTTCTTT	CASSGQGNTEAFF
TRBV28	TRBJ1-2	NA	NA	TGTGCCAGCAGCCCGGCACACAGAGGGGGTGGCTACACCTTC	CASSPAHRGGGYTF
TRBV30	TRBJ1-1	once	NA	TGTGCCTGGGGGCTCCCAGGTGGCTACACTGAAGCTTTCTTT	CAWGLPGGYTEAFF
TRBV7-9	TRBJ1-1	NA	NA	TGTGCCAGCAGCTTACGTGGGGGCTGGAGGAACACTGAAGCTTTCTTT	CASSLRGGWRNTEAFF
TRBV9	TRBJ2-5	NA	TRBD2	TGTGCCAGCAGCGTAGCGGGAGGGCTCGGTGGAGAGACCCAGTACTTC	CASSVAGGLGGETQYF
TRBV10-3	TRBJ1-1	once	NA	TGTGCCATCAGTCCCGCGACAGGTAGAGGGAACACTGAAGCTTTCTTT	CAISPATGRGNTEAFF
TRBV7-9	TRBJ2-6	NA	NA	TGTGCCAGCAACAAACAGGTCTCTGGGGCCAACGTCCTGACTTTC	CASNKQVSGANVLTF
TRBV10-3	TRBJ2-1	NA	NA	TGTGCCATCAGTGAGTCCACTGGGGCCGATGAGCAGTTCTTC	CAISESTGADEQFF
TRBV28	TRBJ1-2	few	TRBD1	TGTGCCAGTTCAACGTCCGGGACAGGGAGGAGGAACACCTTC	CASSTSGTGRRNTF
TRBV5-1	TRBJ2-2	NA	TRBD2	TGCGCCAGCAGCTTAGCGGCCCTAGCGGGGGACACCGGGGAGCTGTTTTTT	CASSLAALAGDTGELFF
TRBV6-5	TRBJ1-1	NA	TRBD1	TGTGCCAGCAGTTTTGACAGGGTGAACACTGAAGCTTTCTTT	CASSFDRVNTEAFF
TRBV4-1	TRBJ1-1	once	NA	TGCGCCAGCAGCCAAGTATACGGGACTATGAACACTGAAGCTTTCTTT	CASSQVYGTMNTEAFF
TRBV15	TRBJ1-4	NA	NA	TGTGCCACCAGCAGAGATCCCTTAGGCAGGGCCACTAATGAAAAACTGTTTTTT	CATSRDPLGRATNEKLFF
TRBV10-1	TRBJ2-7	NA	NA	TGCGCCAGCAGCTATATGGCCTCGGGGGAGCAGTACTTC	CASSYMASGEQYF
TRBV28	TRBJ2-3	NA	NA	TGTGCCAGCAGTGGCAGGGCCTGGAGCACAGATACGCAGTATTTT	CASSGRAWSTDTQYF
TRBV10-3	TRBJ1-4	NA	TRBD1	TGTGCCATCAGCTCACAGGGGCGCGGTGAAAAACTGTTTTTT	CAISSQGRGEKLFF
TRBV4-1	TRBJ2-6	NA	NA	TGCGCCAGCAGCCATGTCCGCACATCTGGGGCCAACGTCCTGACTTTC	CASSHVRTSGANVLTF
TRBV2	TRBJ2-3	NA	NA	TGTGCCAGCAGTGAACTGGCAGCCACAGATACGCAGTATTTT	CASSELAATDTQYF
TRBV5-1	TRBJ2-7	NA	NA	TGCGCCAGCAGCCGGGGAACGGGTTACGAGCAGTACTTC	CASSRGTGYEQYF
TRBV5-4	TRBJ2-7	NA	NA	TGTGCCAGCAGCGCCTCAGGGAACCACGAGCAGTACTTC	CASSASGNHEQYF
TRBV4-2	TRBJ2-5	NA	NA	TGTGCCAGCAGCCAAGTTGGAAGGGGCGTTGGTGGTGTTGAGACCCAGTACTTC	CASSQVGRGVGGVETQYF
TRBV28	TRBJ1-1	NA	NA	TGTGCCAGCAGTATCTCGATGTTGGTCTCTGAAGCTTTCTTT	CASSISMLVSEAFF
TRBV7-9	TRBJ2-2	NA	TRBD2	TGTGCCAGCCGAAGCGGGGTTTCGAACACCGGGGAGCTGTTTTTT	CASRSGVSNTGELFF
TRBV6-6	TRBJ2-1	NA	TRBD1	TGTGCCAGCAGCTACCGGGACAGGGCAGACAATGAGCAGTTCTTC	CASSYRDRADNEQFF
TRBV10-3	TRBJ2-1	NA	NA	TGTGCCATCAGTGAGTCGTCGGGCAATGAGCAGTTCTTC	CAISESSGNEQFF
TRBV2	TRBJ1-4	NA	NA	TGTGCCAGCAGTGCAGGGCAGGGATGGGAAAAACTGTTTTTT	CASSAGQGWEKLFF
TRBV19	TRBJ2-1	NA	TRBD2	TGTGCCAGTAGTTCCGGGAGTGCGGGAGGCCGTCTTTACGAGCAGTTCTTC	CASSSGSAGGRLYEQFF